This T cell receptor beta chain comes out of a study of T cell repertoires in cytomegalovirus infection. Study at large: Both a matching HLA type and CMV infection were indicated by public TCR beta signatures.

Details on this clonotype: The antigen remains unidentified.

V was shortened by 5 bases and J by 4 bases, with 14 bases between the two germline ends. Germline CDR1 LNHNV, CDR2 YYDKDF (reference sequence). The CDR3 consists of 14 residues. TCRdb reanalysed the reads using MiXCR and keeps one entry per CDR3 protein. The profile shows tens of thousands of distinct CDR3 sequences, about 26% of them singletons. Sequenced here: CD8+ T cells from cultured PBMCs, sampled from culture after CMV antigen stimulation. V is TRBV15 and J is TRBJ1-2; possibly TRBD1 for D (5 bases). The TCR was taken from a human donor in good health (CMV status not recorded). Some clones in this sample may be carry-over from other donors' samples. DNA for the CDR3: TGTGCCACCAGCGAGGGGCGCAAAGGCTATGGCTACACCTTC. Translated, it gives CATSEGRKGYGYTF.